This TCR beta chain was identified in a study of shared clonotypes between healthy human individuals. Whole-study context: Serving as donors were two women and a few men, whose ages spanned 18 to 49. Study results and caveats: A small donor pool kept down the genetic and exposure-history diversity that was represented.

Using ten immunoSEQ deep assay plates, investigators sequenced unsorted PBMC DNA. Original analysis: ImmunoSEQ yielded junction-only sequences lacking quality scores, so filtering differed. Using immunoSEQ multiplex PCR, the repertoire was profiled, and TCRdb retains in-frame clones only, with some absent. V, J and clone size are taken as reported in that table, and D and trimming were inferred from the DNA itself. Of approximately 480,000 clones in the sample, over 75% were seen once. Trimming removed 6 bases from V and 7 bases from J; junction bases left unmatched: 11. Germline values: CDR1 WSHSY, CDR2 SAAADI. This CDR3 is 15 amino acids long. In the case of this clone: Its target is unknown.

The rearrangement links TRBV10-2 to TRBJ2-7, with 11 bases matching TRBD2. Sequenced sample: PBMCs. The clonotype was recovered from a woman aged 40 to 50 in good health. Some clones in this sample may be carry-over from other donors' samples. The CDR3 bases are TGCGCCAGCAGGCTAATAGCGGGAGGGCCGGGTGAGCAGTACTTC. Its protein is CASRLIAGGPGEQYF.